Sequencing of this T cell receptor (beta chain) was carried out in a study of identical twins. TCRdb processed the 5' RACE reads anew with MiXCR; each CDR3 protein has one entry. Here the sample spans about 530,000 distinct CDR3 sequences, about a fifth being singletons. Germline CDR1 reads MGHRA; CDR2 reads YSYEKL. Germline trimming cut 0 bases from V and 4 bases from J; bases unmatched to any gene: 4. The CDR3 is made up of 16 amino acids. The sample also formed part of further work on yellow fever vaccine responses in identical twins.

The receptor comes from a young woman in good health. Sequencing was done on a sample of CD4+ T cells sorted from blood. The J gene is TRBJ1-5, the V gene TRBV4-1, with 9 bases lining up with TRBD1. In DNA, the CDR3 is TGCGCCAGCAGCCAAGATTACGGACAGGGGAATCAGCCCCAGCATTTT. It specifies CASSQDYGQGNQPQHF.